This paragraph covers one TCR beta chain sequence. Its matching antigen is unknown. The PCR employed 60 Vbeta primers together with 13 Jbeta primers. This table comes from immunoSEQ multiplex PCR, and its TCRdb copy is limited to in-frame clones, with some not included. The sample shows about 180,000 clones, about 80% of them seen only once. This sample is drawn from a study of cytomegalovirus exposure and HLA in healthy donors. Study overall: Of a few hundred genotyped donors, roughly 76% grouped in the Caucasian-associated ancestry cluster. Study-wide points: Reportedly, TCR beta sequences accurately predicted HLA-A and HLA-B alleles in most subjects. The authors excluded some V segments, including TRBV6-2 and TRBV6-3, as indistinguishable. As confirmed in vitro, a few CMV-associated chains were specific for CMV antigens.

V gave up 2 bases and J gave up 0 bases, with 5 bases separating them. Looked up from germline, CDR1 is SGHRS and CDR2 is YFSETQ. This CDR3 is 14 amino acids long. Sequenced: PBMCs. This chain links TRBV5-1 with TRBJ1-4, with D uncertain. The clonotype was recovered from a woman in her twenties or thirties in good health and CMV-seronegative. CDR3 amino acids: CASSFSATNEKLFF. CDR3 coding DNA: TGCGCCAGCAGCTTCAGCGCAACTAATGAAAAACTGTTTTTT.